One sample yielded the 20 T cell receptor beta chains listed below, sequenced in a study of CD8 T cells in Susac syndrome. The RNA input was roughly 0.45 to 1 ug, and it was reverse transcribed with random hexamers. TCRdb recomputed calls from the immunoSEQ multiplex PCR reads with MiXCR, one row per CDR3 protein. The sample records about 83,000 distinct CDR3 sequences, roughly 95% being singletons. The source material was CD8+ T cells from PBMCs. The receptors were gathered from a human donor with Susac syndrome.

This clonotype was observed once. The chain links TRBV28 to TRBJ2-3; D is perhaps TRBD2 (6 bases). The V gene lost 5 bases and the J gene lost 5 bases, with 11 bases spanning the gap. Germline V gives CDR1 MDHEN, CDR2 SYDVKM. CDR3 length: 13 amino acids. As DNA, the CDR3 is TGTGCCAGCAGTCAGGAGGGCCAAGATACGCAGTATTTT. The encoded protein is CASSQEGQDTQYF.

In DNA form, the CDR3 reads TGTGCCAGCAGTGGGGGGATGGGCTCCTACGAGACCCAGTACTTC. This encodes CASSGGMGSYETQYF. This chain uses TRBV27 with TRBJ2-5; tentatively, D is TRBD2 (6 bases). Germline CDR1 MNHEY, CDR2 SMNVEV (reference sequence). The CDR3 consists of 15 residues. With 5 bases removed from V and 5 bases from J, the gap between germline ends came to 18 bases.

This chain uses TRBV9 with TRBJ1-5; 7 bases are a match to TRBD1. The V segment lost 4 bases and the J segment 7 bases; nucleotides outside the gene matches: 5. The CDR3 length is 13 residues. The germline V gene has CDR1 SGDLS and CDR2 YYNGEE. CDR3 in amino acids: CASSPGTVQPQHF. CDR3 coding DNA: TGTGCCAGCAGCCCGGGGACAGTCCAGCCCCAGCATTTT.

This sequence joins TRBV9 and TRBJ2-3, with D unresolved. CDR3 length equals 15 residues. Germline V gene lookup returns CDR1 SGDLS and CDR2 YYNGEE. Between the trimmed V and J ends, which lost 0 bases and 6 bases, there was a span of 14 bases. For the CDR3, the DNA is TGTGCCAGCAGCGTAGATAAACGATGGGCGGATACGCAGTATTTT. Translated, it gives CASSVDKRWADTQYF.

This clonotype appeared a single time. CDR3 bases: TGTGCCAGCATGCACCCCCCCCGGATCGTTCAAGAGACCCAGTACTTC. Protein sequence: CASMHPPRIVQETQYF. This chain links TRBV2 with TRBJ2-5; no clear D. V lost 7 bases and J 2 bases, leaving 20 bases between the germline ends. This CDR3 has 16 amino acids. CDR1 and CDR2 from the germline V gene are SNHLY and FYNNEI.

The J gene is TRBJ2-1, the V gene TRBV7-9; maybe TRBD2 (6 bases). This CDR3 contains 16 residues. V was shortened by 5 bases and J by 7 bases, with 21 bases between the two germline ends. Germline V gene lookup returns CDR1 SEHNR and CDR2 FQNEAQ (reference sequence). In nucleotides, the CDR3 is TGTGCCAGCAGCCTCCTTCGGACTACCCTCTGGAATGAGCAGTTCTTC. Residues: CASSLLRTTLWNEQFF. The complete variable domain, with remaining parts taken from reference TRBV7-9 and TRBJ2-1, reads DTGVSQNPRHKITKRGQNVTFRCDPISEHNRLYWYRQTLGQGPEFLTYFQNEAQLEKSRLLSDRFSAERPKGSFSTLEIQRTEQGDSAMYLCASSLLRTTLWNEQFFGPGTRLTVL.

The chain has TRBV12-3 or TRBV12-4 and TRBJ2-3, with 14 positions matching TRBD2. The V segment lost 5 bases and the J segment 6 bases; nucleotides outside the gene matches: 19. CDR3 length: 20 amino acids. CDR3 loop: CASSGTGTSGRIDPVDTQYF. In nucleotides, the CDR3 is TGTGCCAGCAGTGGAACCGGGACTAGCGGGAGAATTGATCCGGTGGATACGCAGTATTTT.

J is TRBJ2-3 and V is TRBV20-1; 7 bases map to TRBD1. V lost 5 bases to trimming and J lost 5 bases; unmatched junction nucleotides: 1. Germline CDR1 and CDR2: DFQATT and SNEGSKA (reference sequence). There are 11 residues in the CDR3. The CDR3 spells CSAWTGDTQYF. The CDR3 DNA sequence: TGCAGTGCTTGGACAGGAGATACGCAGTATTTT.

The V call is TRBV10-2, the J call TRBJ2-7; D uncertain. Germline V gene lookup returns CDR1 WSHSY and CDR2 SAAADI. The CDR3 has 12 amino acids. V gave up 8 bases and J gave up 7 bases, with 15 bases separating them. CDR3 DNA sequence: TGCGCCAGCTCTCCTGACGGGTGGGAGCAGTACTTC. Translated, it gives CASSPDGWEQYF.

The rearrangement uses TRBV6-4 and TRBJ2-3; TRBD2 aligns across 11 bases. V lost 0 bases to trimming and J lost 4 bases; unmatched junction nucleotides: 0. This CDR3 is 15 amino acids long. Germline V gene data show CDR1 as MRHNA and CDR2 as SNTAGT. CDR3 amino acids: CASSDSSGRADTQYF. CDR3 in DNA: TGTGCCAGCAGTGACTCTAGCGGGAGGGCAGATACGCAGTATTTT.

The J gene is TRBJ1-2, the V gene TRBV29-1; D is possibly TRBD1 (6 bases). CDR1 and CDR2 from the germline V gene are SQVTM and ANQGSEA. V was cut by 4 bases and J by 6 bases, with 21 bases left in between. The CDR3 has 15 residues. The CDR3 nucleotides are TGCAGCGTTGGGGACATCGGGGTCGTGGTGCATGGCTACACCTTC. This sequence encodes CSVGDIGVVVHGYTF. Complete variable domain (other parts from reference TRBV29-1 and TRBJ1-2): SAVISQKPSRDICQRGTSLTIQCQVDSQVTMMFWYRQQPGQSLTLIATANQGSEATYESGFVIDKFPISRPNLTFSTLTVSNMSPEDSSIYLCSVGDIGVVVHGYTFGSGTRLTVV.

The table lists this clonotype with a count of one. The CDR3 loop is CASSQETANYGYTF. The DNA for the CDR3 is TGCGCCAGCAGCCAAGAGACAGCCAACTATGGCTACACCTTC. This rearrangement joins TRBV4-1 to TRBJ1-2; tentative D call: TRBD1 (5 bases). This CDR3 is 14 amino acids long. Germline loops: CDR1 MGHRA, CDR2 YSYEKL. Trimming stripped 0 bases from V and 2 bases from J, with 7 bases between.

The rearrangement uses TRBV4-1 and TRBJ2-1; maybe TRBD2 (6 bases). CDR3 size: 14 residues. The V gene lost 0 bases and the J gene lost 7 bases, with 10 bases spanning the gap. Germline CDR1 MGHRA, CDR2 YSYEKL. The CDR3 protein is CASSQDLGRNEQFF. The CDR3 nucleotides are TGCGCCAGCAGCCAAGACTTGGGGAGGAATGAGCAGTTCTTC.

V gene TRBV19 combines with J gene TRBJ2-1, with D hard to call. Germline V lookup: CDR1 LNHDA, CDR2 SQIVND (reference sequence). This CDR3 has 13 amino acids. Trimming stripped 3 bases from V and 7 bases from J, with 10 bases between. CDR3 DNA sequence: TGTGCCAGTAGTATCGGTGGAGCGAATGAGCAGTTCTTC. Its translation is CASSIGGANEQFF.

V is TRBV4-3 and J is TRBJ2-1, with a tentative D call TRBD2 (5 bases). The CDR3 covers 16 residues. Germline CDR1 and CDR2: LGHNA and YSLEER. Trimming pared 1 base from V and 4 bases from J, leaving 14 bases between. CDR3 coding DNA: TGCGCCAGCAGCCAAGGGGAGCCAGGCGGGTACAATGAGCAGTTCTTC. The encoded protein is CASSQGEPGGYNEQFF.

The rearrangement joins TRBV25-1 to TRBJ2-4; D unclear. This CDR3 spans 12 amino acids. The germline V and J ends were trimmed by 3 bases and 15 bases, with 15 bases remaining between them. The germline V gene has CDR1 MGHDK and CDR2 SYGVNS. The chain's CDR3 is CASSEDLNVWYF. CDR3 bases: TGTGCCAGCAGTGAGGACCTAAATGTATGGTACTTC.

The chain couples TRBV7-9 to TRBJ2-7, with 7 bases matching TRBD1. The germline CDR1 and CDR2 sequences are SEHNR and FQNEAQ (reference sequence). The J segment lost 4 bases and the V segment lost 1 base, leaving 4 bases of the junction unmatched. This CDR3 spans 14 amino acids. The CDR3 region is CASSLGQGDYEQYF. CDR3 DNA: TGTGCCAGCAGCTTAGGACAGGGCGATTACGAGCAGTACTTC. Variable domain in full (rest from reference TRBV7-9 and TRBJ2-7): DTGVSQNPRHKITKRGQNVTFRCDPISEHNRLYWYRQTLGQGPEFLTYFQNEAQLEKSRLLSDRFSAERPKGSFSTLEIQRTEQGDSAMYLCASSLGQGDYEQYFGPGTRLTVT.

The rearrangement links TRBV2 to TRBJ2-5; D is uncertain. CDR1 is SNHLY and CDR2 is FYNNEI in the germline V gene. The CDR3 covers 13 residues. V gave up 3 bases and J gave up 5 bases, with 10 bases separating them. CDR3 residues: CASSDRPGETQYF. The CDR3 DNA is TGTGCCAGCAGTGATCGGCCTGGGGAGACCCAGTACTTC.

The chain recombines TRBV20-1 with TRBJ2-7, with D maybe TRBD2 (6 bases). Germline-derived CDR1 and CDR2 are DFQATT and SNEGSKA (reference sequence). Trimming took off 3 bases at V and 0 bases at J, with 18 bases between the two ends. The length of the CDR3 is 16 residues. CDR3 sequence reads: CSASVLSSAHSYEQYV. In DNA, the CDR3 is TGCAGTGCTAGCGTCCTTTCTAGCGCCCACTCCTACGAGCAGTACGTC.

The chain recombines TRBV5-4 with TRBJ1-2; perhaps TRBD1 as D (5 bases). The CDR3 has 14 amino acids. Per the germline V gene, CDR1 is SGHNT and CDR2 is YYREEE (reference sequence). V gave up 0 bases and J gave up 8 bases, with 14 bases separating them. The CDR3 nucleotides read TGTGCCAGCAGCTTGGCATTGAGACAGACCGGCTACACCTTC. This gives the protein CASSLALRQTGYTF.